The clone carrying this T cell receptor beta chain was observed once. Trimming removed 2 bases at V and 4 bases at J, with 12 bases between. This CDR3 contains 15 residues. Germline assignment: CDR1 SGHKS and CDR2 YYEKEE (reference sequence). These data are taken from a study of cytomegalovirus exposure and HLA in healthy donors. Primers for the PCR totalled 60 Vbeta and 13 Jbeta. The assay was immunoSEQ multiplex PCR, and TCRdb's table has in-frame clones only and misses some. The repertoire holds approximately 210,000 clones, with roughly three quarters as singletons. Input material: PBMCs. The sequence was obtained from a male donor in good health and CMV-seropositive. The chain joins TRBV5-5 to TRBJ1-4, with D tentatively TRBD1 (6 bases). The DNA of the CDR3 is TGTGCCAGCAGCTTCCGGGACATGAATAATGAAAAACTGTTTTTT. It translates to CASSFRDMNNEKLFF.